A single sample is the source of the 30 T cell receptor beta chains below, sequenced in a study of T-cell memory formation after mild COVID-19. TCRdb used MiXCR to reprocess the 5' RACE reads, holding one entry per CDR3 protein. The table lists tens of thousands of distinct CDR3 sequences, about 16% of them singletons. Sequencing was performed on PBMCs or a T cell subset sorted from them (not recorded which). The receptor set was obtained from an adult who had mild COVID-19 (a few samples of this study predate the infection). Cell type and time point are not known.

Details on this clonotype: Germline is not matched at one junction end, which may reflect a read error. This chain links TRBV2 with TRBJ1-1; maybe TRBD1 (5 bases). There are 13 residues in the CDR3. The V gene's germline CDR1 is SNHLY and CDR2 FYNNEI. CDR3 coding DNA: TGTGACAGCAGTACAGGAATGAACACTGAAGCTTTCTTT. Amino acids: CDSSTGMNTEAFF.

This clonotype is categorized as medium-sized (0.01 to 0.1%). CDR3 sequence reads: CSVAVVSYEQYF. CDR3 bases: TGCAGCGTTGCTGTGGTCTCCTACGAGCAGTACTTC. This sequence joins TRBV29-1 and TRBJ2-7; D uncertain. Trimming removed 4 bases at V and 0 bases at J, with 7 bases between. This CDR3 comprises 12 residues. CDR1 and CDR2 (germline): SQVTM, ANQGSEA.

There are many counts of this clonotype. The J gene is TRBJ2-1, the V gene TRBV30, with TRBD2 as a possible D gene (6 bases). Germline V gene sequence: CDR1 GTSNPN, CDR2 SVGIG (reference sequence). The CDR3 is 14 residues long. V lost 4 bases and J lost 0, with 10 bases in between. Here the CDR3 reads CAWMRGASYNEQFF. CDR3 bases: TGTGCCTGGATGCGGGGCGCCTCCTACAATGAGCAGTTCTTC.

This clonotype appeared many times. J is TRBJ2-7 and V is TRBV19, with a weak D call TRBD1 (6 bases). Germline CDR1 LNHDA, CDR2 SQIVND (reference sequence). The germline V and J ends were trimmed by 5 bases and 8 bases, with 22 bases remaining between them. The CDR3 has 15 amino acids. CDR3 nucleotides: TGTGCCAGTAGTGTCCTCGGGACACCCGAGGTGAAGCAGTACTTC. Its protein is CASSVLGTPEVKQYF.

In this sample, this clonotype turned up many times. V and J are TRBV5-5 and TRBJ2-2; D might be TRBD1 or TRBD2, each matching 6 bases. V lost 1 base to trimming and J lost 3 bases, with 13 bases between them. CDR3 length: 16 amino acids. Germline V CDR1 and CDR2: SGHKS, YYEKEE (reference sequence). CDR3 region: CASSLRGGRDTGELFF. The CDR3 DNA reads TGTGCCAGCAGCTTGAGAGGGGGGCGCGACACCGGGGAGCTGTTTTTT.

Ten or more counts support this clonotype. The rearrangement joins TRBV5-1 to TRBJ1-2; D might be TRBD1 (5 bases). Trimming took off 7 bases at V and 8 bases at J, with 15 bases between the two ends. CDR3 length equals 12 residues. Germline CDR1 reads SGHRS; CDR2 reads YFSETQ. This CDR3 reads CASGGDARGYTF. As DNA, the CDR3 is TGCGCCAGCGGCGGGGACGCGCGGGGCTACACCTTC.

The chain employs TRBV9 and TRBJ2-1, with TRBD2 as a possible D gene (5 bases). The germline gives CDR1 SGDLS, CDR2 YYNGEE. V was clipped by 0 bases and J by 7 bases, with 11 bases between them. This CDR3 is 14 amino acids long. CDR3: CASSVVGAENEQFF. DNA of the CDR3: TGTGCCAGCAGCGTAGTGGGAGCGGAGAATGAGCAGTTCTTC.

This clonotype was seen at least ten times. The rearrangement joins TRBV12-3 or TRBV12-4 to TRBJ2-1, with 13 bases fitting TRBD2. CDR3 length: 14 residues. V gave up 4 bases and J gave up 8 bases; unmatched junction bases: 2. For the CDR3, the DNA is TGTGCCAGCAGTTGGACTAGCGGGAGCTATGAGCAGTTCTTC. It codes for CASSWTSGSYEQFF.

This clonotype occurred a few times. The chain links TRBV12-3 or TRBV12-4 to TRBJ2-5; 7 nucleotides agree with TRBD1. The ends lost 1 base at V and 4 bases at J; junction bases unmatched: 0. The CDR3 covers 13 residues. The CDR3 reads CASSLGTGETQYF. The CDR3 nucleotides are TGTGCCAGCAGTTTAGGGACAGGAGAGACCCAGTACTTC.

This clonotype has ten or more counts. The CDR3 DNA reads as TGTGCCAGCAGACTCGGGACGGACTATGGCTACACCTTC. Its protein is CASRLGTDYGYTF. This sequence joins TRBV5-5 and TRBJ1-2; possible D gene TRBD1, 5 bases. Germline values: CDR1 SGHKS, CDR2 YYEKEE (reference sequence). The CDR3 is 13 residues long. Trimming removed 5 bases at V and 3 bases at J, with 11 bases between.

This clonotype came up many times. The chain couples TRBV24-1 to TRBJ2-1; D uncertain. Germline lookup yields CDR1 KGHDR and CDR2 SFDVKD. There are 13 residues in the CDR3. Trimming stripped 8 bases from V and 5 bases from J, with 12 bases between. The CDR3 DNA follows: TGTGCCACCACGGCAGCAATTGACAATGAGCAGTTCTTC. Protein sequence: CATTAAIDNEQFF.

The CDR3 coding sequence is TGTGCCAGCAGTTTATACAGGAACACTGAAGCTTTCTTT. Protein sequence: CASSLYRNTEAFF. The chain recombines TRBV27 with TRBJ1-1, with D unclear. The V gene's germline CDR1 is MNHEY and CDR2 SMNVEV (reference sequence). The CDR3 is made up of 13 amino acids. V was clipped by 1 base and J by 1 base, with 4 bases between them.

Remarks on this clonotype: A much larger clone differs by one base, so this may be a read error. The chain joins TRBV12-3 or TRBV12-4 to TRBJ2-5; the D call may be TRBD1 or TRBD2 (5 bases each). The CDR3 totals 13 residues. This CDR3 is CASSFATAENQYF. CDR3 DNA: TGTGCCAGCAGTTTCGCGACAGCGGAGAACCAGTACTTC.

This clonotype was seen a single time. The V and J genes are TRBV20-1 and TRBJ1-5, with a possible D match to TRBD1 (5 bases). This CDR3 has 17 amino acids. Between the trimmed V and J ends, which lost 0 bases and 0 bases, there was a span of 15 bases. CDR1 and CDR2 (germline): DFQATT, SNEGSKA (reference sequence). The CDR3 DNA sequence: TGCAGTGCTAGAGATTCTCAGGGAACCGTTAGCAATCAGCCCCAGCATTTT. Protein: CSARDSQGTVSNQPQHF.

The table lists this clonotype with many counts. The chain couples TRBV2 to TRBJ2-1; TRBD2 matches at 8 bases. Germline V gene lookup returns CDR1 SNHLY and CDR2 FYNNEI. The CDR3 covers 14 residues. V dropped 4 bases and J dropped 9; count of bases not matched to a gene: 8. The CDR3 nucleotides read TGTGCCAGCAGTGTATTAGCGGGGAACGCTGAGCAGTTCTTC. Its protein is CASSVLAGNAEQFF.

There are many counts of this clonotype. This chain uses TRBV20-1 with TRBJ2-3, with TRBD2 matching 8 bases. Germline CDR1 is DFQATT and CDR2 is SNEGSKA (reference sequence). The CDR3 is made up of 15 amino acids. Trimming removed 6 bases from V and 1 base from J; junction bases left unmatched: 9. CDR3 bases: TGCAGTGCCAAACGCGATAGCGGGGGCACAGATACGCAGTATTTT. It codes for CSAKRDSGGTDTQYF.

This clonotype has ten or more counts. The rearrangement joins TRBV9 to TRBJ1-3, with unresolved D. The germline V gene encodes CDR1 SGDLS and CDR2 YYNGEE. The CDR3 extends over 15 amino acids. Trimming stripped 4 bases from V and 4 bases from J, with 15 bases between. Here the CDR3 reads CASSTPWVGGNTIYF. The CDR3 DNA sequence: TGTGCCAGCAGCACTCCTTGGGTGGGGGGAAACACCATATATTTT.

This clonotype was recorded at least ten times. The chain uses TRBV11-2 and TRBJ1-2; 10 bases map to TRBD1. The J segment lost 0 bases and the V segment lost 4 bases, leaving 8 bases of the junction unmatched. The CDR3 has 17 residues. Germline V gene data show CDR1 as SGHAT and CDR2 as FQNNGV. CDR3 in DNA: TGTGCCAGCAGCTACGGACAGGGGGGAGCCGCTAACTATGGCTACACCTTC. Translated, it gives CASSYGQGGAANYGYTF.

The chain uses TRBV7-9 and TRBJ2-7; D may correspond to TRBD1 or TRBD2 (5 bases each). Germline V gene data show CDR1 as SEHNR and CDR2 as FQNEAQ (reference sequence). Trimming cost V 5 bases and J 7 bases, with 15 bases left between them. CDR3 length: 13 amino acids. This CDR3 is CASSPGRFEEQYF. CDR3 sequence (DNA): TGTGCCAGCAGCCCGGGACGGTTTGAAGAGCAGTACTTC.

J is TRBJ1-4 and V is TRBV7-9; D unresolved. In germline, CDR1 is SEHNR, CDR2 FQNEAQ (reference sequence). The CDR3 loop spans 11 amino acids. V shed 8 bases and J shed 5 bases, with 6 bases lying between them. DNA of the CDR3: TGTGCCAGCTGGATAAATGAAAAACTGTTTTTT. Translation gives CASWINEKLFF.

This clonotype was seen at least ten times. The chain couples TRBV4-2 to TRBJ2-5; 7 bases are a match to TRBD1. The CDR3 extends over 17 amino acids. CDR1 and CDR2 (germline): LGHNA, YNFKEQ. J was trimmed by 5 bases and V by 0 bases; bases with no gene match: 12. CDR3 amino acids: CASSQDTTRLRGETQYF. As DNA, the CDR3 is TGTGCCAGCAGCCAAGATACCACTAGACTCAGGGGGGAGACCCAGTACTTC.

There are many counts of this clonotype. The chain recombines TRBV20-1 with TRBJ2-7; no firm D call. There are 14 residues in the CDR3. V shed 2 bases and J shed 3 bases, with 14 bases lying between them. Germline lookup yields CDR1 DFQATT and CDR2 SNEGSKA (reference sequence). DNA of the CDR3: TGCAGTGCTAGATCCCCCGCGCAGAGCTACGAGCAGTACTTC. Its translation: CSARSPAQSYEQYF.

In its sample, this clonotype was seen many times. The genes are TRBV4-1 and TRBJ2-1; 11 positions match TRBD2. CDR3 length: 15 residues. The V segment lost 1 base and the J segment 4 bases; nucleotides outside the gene matches: 0. CDR1 and CDR2 from the germline V gene are MGHRA and YSYEKL. The CDR3 coding sequence is TGCGCCAGCAGCCAAGCTAGCGGGGGGTACAATGAGCAGTTCTTC. The encoded protein is CASSQASGGYNEQFF.

V gene TRBV9 combines with J gene TRBJ1-2, with 8 bases identical to TRBD1. Losses at the gene ends were 5 bases for V and 3 bases for J; bases not matched to a gene: 3. Germline V lookup: CDR1 SGDLS, CDR2 YYNGEE. The CDR3 has 13 residues. CDR3 sequence: CASRDRVDYGYTF. The CDR3 DNA is TGTGCCAGCAGGGACAGGGTTGACTATGGCTACACCTTC.

By sample share, this clonotype is medium-sized. The chain combines TRBV20-1 with TRBJ1-1; D is perhaps TRBD1 (5 bases). V lost 1 base and J 3 bases, leaving 9 bases between the germline ends. Germline assignment: CDR1 DFQATT and CDR2 SNEGSKA (reference sequence). The CDR3 has 13 amino acids. CDR3 in DNA: TGCAGTGCTAGAGGTGGGGGGTACACTGAAGCTTTCTTT. This gives the protein CSARGGGYTEAFF.

This clonotype was detected many times. This chain connects TRBV7-9 to TRBJ2-1; 8 bases align to TRBD2. The V and J ends lost 4 bases and 2 bases, in that order; junction bases with no gene match: 4. The CDR3 is 15 amino acids. Germline assignment: CDR1 SEHNR and CDR2 FQNEAQ (reference sequence). The CDR3 sequence: CASSYREGPYNEQFF. CDR3 DNA: TGTGCCAGCAGCTACCGGGAGGGCCCCTACAATGAGCAGTTCTTC.

In this sample, this clonotype turned up once. This chain connects TRBV6-5 to TRBJ2-1; the match to TRBD2 covers 13 bases. The length of the CDR3 is 19 residues. V lost 5 bases to trimming and J lost 9 bases; unmatched junction nucleotides: 19. Germline V gene sequence: CDR1 MNHEY, CDR2 SVGAGI. Written as DNA, the CDR3 is TGTGCCAGCAGTCCCACGTTTCGGGGAGGGACTAGCGGGGCGGGTGAGCAGTTCTTC. Amino acid sequence: CASSPTFRGGTSGAGEQFF.

This clonotype has a count of ten or more. The chain has TRBV6-6 and TRBJ2-3, with D possibly being TRBD1 (6 bases). Trimming left V 5 bases short and J 5 bases short, with 14 bases between. Germline V gene lookup returns CDR1 MNHNY and CDR2 SVGAGI (reference sequence). This CDR3 region has 14 residues. CDR3 region: CASSLRDIQDTQYF. The CDR3 bases are TGTGCCAGCAGTCTCCGGGACATTCAAGATACGCAGTATTTT.

The rearrangement uses TRBV7-9 and TRBJ1-1; TRBD1 agrees at 7 bases. V was clipped by 5 bases and J by 4 bases; unmatched bases: 7. The CDR3 runs 14 residues. The V gene's germline CDR1 is SEHNR and CDR2 FQNEAQ (reference sequence). CDR3 sequence: CASSDRQGATEAFF. In DNA, the CDR3 is TGTGCCAGCAGCGATCGACAGGGTGCCACTGAAGCTTTCTTT.

This clonotype was recorded many times. The chain is built from TRBV12-3 or TRBV12-4 and TRBJ2-2; D remains ambiguous. The CDR3 is 14 amino acids. V was trimmed by 6 bases and J by 7 bases, leaving 15 bases between them. CDR3 sequence reads: CASSMWVLSGELFF. DNA of the CDR3: TGTGCCAGCAGCATGTGGGTTCTTAGCGGGGAGCTGTTTTTT.